What follows is one T cell receptor beta chain and its context. Its antigen target is currently unknown. Within one base of it there is no much larger clone, and no base qualities were kept. Using the deep immunoSEQ assay, TCR CDR3 regions were amplified from genomic DNA by multiplex PCR. For each cell subset, the extracted genomic DNA was distributed evenly across all wells of several immunoSEQ 96-well plates, and each plate served as one replicate. Each replicate PCR for sorted subsets received roughly 200 ng genomic DNA, equal to roughly 30,000 T cell genomes. The purified libraries were quantified using a Qubit 3.0 fluorometer, sized with a Bioanalyzer 2100, and then quantified again using the KAPA Library Quantification kit. Every immunoSEQ 96-well plate was sequenced on a dedicated single-read 150-cycle Illumina NextSeq 550 flow cell. Per the source publication's procedure: Because the immunoSEQ output included only junctional sequences and no quality scores, the filtering could not be the same as the filtering used for full-length reads. Sequences were annotated with PyIR, a Python wrapper for IgBLAST v1.9, and V/J genes and CDR3 were assigned using IMGT germline references. Reads were removed for weak V/J assignments (E-value above 1e-6), missing CDR3, stop codons, out-of-frame junctions, or ambiguous translated residues. V3J clonotypes were defined as sequences sharing the same inferred V gene, J gene, and CDR3 amino acid sequence. The percentage overlap between two repertoires was calculated by dividing the number of shared unique clonotypes by the size of the smaller repertoire. Three approaches were used to assess repertoire richness: RTK rarefaction, the Chao1 estimator, and Recon v2.1 estimates of unobserved clonotypes. For all TCRbeta clonotypes obtained by the gDNA method from a handful of donors, generation probabilities were computed with OLGA. TCRdb took over this immuneACCESS table, retaining in-frame rearrangements with V and J assigned. Such tables are incomplete; in checked studies, under half of the missing clones stem from an unresolved V gene, and the remainder is unexplained. D and trimming were read from the DNA, whereas the V and J calls and clone size are those reported in that table. The sample yields around 640,000 clones; 90% to 97% were counted once. Together, the top ten hold less than 0.13% of the sample.

The CDR3 has 16 amino acids, counting the end cysteine and phenylalanine. Only the CDR3 region is kept as DNA, spanning 48 bases read in frame from base 1. The germline V gene specifies MNHEY as CDR1 and SVGAGI as CDR2. V is pared back by 0 bases and J by 2 bases, with 11 bases lying between the germline termini. CD8 naive samples consisted of CD45RO-negative cells that were positively selected for CCR7, yielding a CD45RA+CCR7+ population without TemRA cells. Healthy HIV-negative adults with no recently reported acute infections or vaccinations were included as donors. Only Caucasian adults living in Nashville, Tennessee, USA were represented among the donors. Blood was obtained by leukapheresis, after which PBMCs were separated by Ficoll-Histopaque density gradient centrifugation and cryopreserved in liquid nitrogen vapor phase. Analytical flow cytometry was used to check the purity and quantity of every magnetically sorted T cell population. Genomic DNA was isolated from every sorted fraction and measured by UV absorbance on a Nanodrop 2000c.

This entry comes from a study of shared clonotypes between healthy human individuals (dated by TCRdb to 2020 to 2022). Background for the entire study: Three men and two women, aged 18 to 49 years, made up the cohort. For each donor, CD4 naive and CD4 memory were each given three plates, CD8 naive was given two plates, and CD8 memory was given one plate. Blood TCR repertoires of four to six healthy adults were deeply sequenced to estimate repertoire size and the extent of clonotype sharing between individuals. Libraries were prepared and TCR repertoires were sequenced by different laboratories using diverse techniques, in order to increase sequencing depth and limit assay-specific biases. Leukapheresis yielded between about 0.8 and 9.5 billion PBMCs per donor.

The paper as a whole reports these results and caveats: When several donors were compared, the shared fraction of clonotypes was about 5% for naive CD4, 3.5% for naive CD8, more than 2% for memory CD4, and 0.4% for memory CD8. Because the study included a small number of donors, the genetic and exposure-history diversity represented was limited. Even with the large sequencing depth, rarefaction of the sorted-subset datasets indicated that sequencing was incomplete. Sampling was restricted to blood, and TCR repertoires in tissue are likely to differ from TCR repertoires in blood. Compared with non-shared clonotypes, the clonotypes found in all four sorted-subset donors had higher generation probabilities. Pairwise subsampling indicated that sequencing depth was expected to affect the degree of clonotype sharing among donors. Naive subsets generally had larger estimated clonotype richness than memory subsets did.

The sequence is built from TRBV6-5 and TRBJ2-1; the D gene is possibly TRBD1 or TRBD2, with 5 bases matching each. The TCR sequence derives from a woman aged 30 to 39 in good health. The sequenced sample consisted of naive CD8+ T cells sorted from blood. The cell subset or site label, read with the paper, signifies: CD45RA+CCR7+. The nucleotides read TGTGCCAGCAGTTACTCTGGGGGTAACCCCTACAATGAGCAGTTCTTC. Protein translation: CASSYSGGNPYNEQFF.